Below, 31 T cell receptor beta chains from the same sample are listed, as sequenced in a study of blood T cell repertoires in COVID-19. Clones were sequenced by immunoSEQ multiplex PCR, and TCRdb holds only the in-frame ones, with some missing. There are some 140,000 clones in the sample; approximately 90% occur only once, and 18% lies in the top ten. Sequencing was performed on peripheral blood. These receptors all come from a man aged 50-60 years with active or convalescent COVID-19.

The chain recombines TRBV18 with TRBJ1-1; TRBD1 matches at 7 bases. Germline V gene lookup returns CDR1 KGHSH and CDR2 LQKENI. V gave up 3 bases and J gave up 1 base; unmatched junction bases: 5. The CDR3 has 15 amino acids. The CDR3 nucleotides read TGTGCCAGCTCACCTAGGACAGGCGAGAACACTGAAGCTTTCTTT. Translation gives CASSPRTGENTEAFF.

The chain is built from TRBV5-1 and TRBJ2-3, with D tentatively TRBD1 (5 bases). Trimming took 3 bases from V and 0 from J, leaving 8 bases between them. From germline, CDR1 is SGHRS and CDR2 YFSETQ. The CDR3 totals 14 residues. The CDR3 region is CASSWTTSTDTQYF. The DNA of the CDR3 is TGCGCCAGCAGCTGGACAACTAGCACAGATACGCAGTATTTT.

This clone was picked up one time. V is TRBV21-1 and J is TRBJ1-3. TRBV21-1 is noted as a pseudogene. The CDR3 spans 18 residues. The CDR3 loop reads CASSKNKRGREKGNTIYF. CDR3 sequence (DNA): TGTGCCAGCAGCAAAAATAAGCGGGGCAGGGAGAAAGGAAACACCATATATTTT.

This chain uses TRBV29-1 with TRBJ2-5; D unresolved. V gave up 7 bases and J gave up 2 bases, with 8 bases separating them. CDR1 SQVTM and CDR2 ANQGSEA come from the germline V gene. The CDR3 covers 11 residues. The CDR3 protein is CSAEEQETQYF. As DNA, the CDR3 is TGCAGCGCCGAGGAACAAGAGACCCAGTACTTC.

This sequence joins TRBV6-5 and TRBJ1-1, with D perhaps matching TRBD1 (6 bases). V was clipped by 6 bases and J by 6 bases, with 11 bases between them. The CDR3 consists of 12 residues. From germline, CDR1 is MNHEY and CDR2 SVGAGI. CDR3 in DNA: TGTGCCAGCAGCCCCAGGGGACCTGAAGCTTTCTTT. Amino acids: CASSPRGPEAFF.

The chain carries TRBV27 and TRBJ2-5, with 10 bases identical to TRBD1. This CDR3 comprises 15 residues. Trimming at V came to 5 bases and at J to 3 bases, leaving 6 bases not matched to a gene. Germline V gene sequence: CDR1 MNHEY, CDR2 SMNVEV (reference sequence). The DNA of the CDR3 is TGTGCCAGCAGTCGATCGGACAGGGGGGAAGAGACCCAGTACTTC. This codes for CASSRSDRGEETQYF.

The chain joins TRBV6-1 to TRBJ1-3, with a weak D call TRBD1 (6 bases). The V end lost 2 bases, the J end lost 1 base, and 9 bases lay between the germline ends. The CDR3 has 15 amino acids. The germline gives CDR1 MNHNS, CDR2 SASEGT. The DNA for the CDR3 is TGTGCCAGCAGTGAATGGACAGTTTCTGGAAACACCATATATTTT. Translating it yields CASSEWTVSGNTIYF.

This chain joins TRBV2 and TRBJ1-3; D may be TRBD1 (5 bases). V gave up 8 bases and J gave up 6 bases, with 11 bases separating them. Germline CDR1 is SNHLY and CDR2 is FYNNEI. The CDR3 has 12 residues. In nucleotides, the CDR3 is TGTGCCAGCCGGGGGTTTGCAAACACCATATATTTT. Translating it yields CASRGFANTIYF.

V usage is TRBV28 and J usage is TRBJ2-7; 7 nucleotides line up with TRBD1. Per the germline V gene, CDR1 is MDHEN and CDR2 is SYDVKM. CDR3 length: 15 amino acids. The V gene end was trimmed by 5 bases and the J gene end by 7 bases; junction bases not matched to a gene: 14. The CDR3 sequence is CASSRTGTVPFEQYF. CDR3 in DNA: TGTGCCAGCAGTCGGACTGGGACAGTGCCTTTTGAGCAGTACTTC.

The gene calls are TRBV7-9 and TRBJ2-5; TRBD1 matches 9 bases. CDR3 length: 15 residues. V shed 2 bases and J 3 bases; nucleotides not matched to a gene: 4. The germline V gene has CDR1 SEHNR and CDR2 FQNEAQ (reference sequence). In nucleotides, the CDR3 is TGTGCCAGCAGCTTAATGGGACAGGGAAAAGAGACCCAGTACTTC. Translation gives CASSLMGQGKETQYF.

The CDR3 DNA sequence: TGTGCCAGCAGCTTAAATTCGGGAGACAGAAACACCATATATTTT. This gives the protein CASSLNSGDRNTIYF. The chain carries TRBV7-9 and TRBJ1-3, with D unclear. V was clipped by 2 bases and J by 5 bases, with 13 bases between them. The CDR3 is 15 residues long. Germline CDR1 reads SEHNR; CDR2 reads FQNEAQ (reference sequence).

The V call is TRBV28, the J call TRBJ1-2; possible D gene TRBD1, 6 bases. V was cut by 2 bases and J by 0 bases, with 13 bases left in between. This CDR3 has 16 residues. Germline values: CDR1 MDHEN, CDR2 SYDVKM. The CDR3 sequence is CASSLLGAGTNYGYTF. The DNA of the CDR3 is TGTGCCAGCAGTTTACTGGGGGCGGGCACTAACTATGGCTACACCTTC.

The rearrangement joins TRBV27 to TRBJ2-7; 12 nucleotides match TRBD2. The CDR3 sequence is 15 residues long. Germline trimming cut 6 bases from V and 5 bases from J; bases unmatched to any gene: 8. Looked up from germline, CDR1 is MNHEY and CDR2 is SMNVEV (reference sequence). CDR3 amino acids: CASRGRTSGVHEQYF. In DNA, the CDR3 is TGTGCCAGCAGGGGCAGGACTAGCGGGGTCCACGAGCAGTACTTC.

This chain connects TRBV6-5 to TRBJ2-2; 8 bases are a match to TRBD1. This CDR3 region has 14 residues. The germline V gene encodes CDR1 MNHEY and CDR2 SVGAGI. With 7 bases clipped from V and 4 bases from J, the junction kept 5 bases outside the gene matches. CDR3 nucleotides: TGTGCCAGCACTATGGACAGGGTCACCGGGGAGCTGTTTTTT. Its protein product is CASTMDRVTGELFF.

V gene TRBV5-6 combines with J gene TRBJ2-3; 8 nucleotides agree with TRBD2. The CDR3 length is 15 residues. Germline CDR1 and CDR2: SGHDT and YYEEEE. Trimming took 4 bases from V and 3 from J; bases not matched to a gene: 7. DNA for the CDR3: TGTGCCAGCAGCCACCAATTAGCGGGGACAGATACGCAGTATTTT. Translated: CASSHQLAGTDTQYF.

This clone was seen more than once but under ten times. This chain links TRBV7-8 with TRBJ2-7; TRBD2 agrees at 9 bases. Germline values: CDR1 SGHVS, CDR2 FQNEAQ. The CDR3 totals 17 residues. J was trimmed by 2 bases and V by 0 bases; bases with no gene match: 8. CDR3 loop: CASSLALSASGAYEQYF. The CDR3 nucleotides read TGTGCCAGCAGCTTAGCCCTGTCGGCTAGCGGGGCCTACGAGCAGTACTTC.

This clone was observed once. This chain uses TRBV3-1 (or the pseudogene TRBV3-2) with TRBJ2-3, with D uncertain. The CDR3 covers 13 residues. CDR1 LGHDT and CDR2 YNNKEL come from the germline V gene (reference sequence). V dropped 1 base and J dropped 4 bases, with 6 bases sitting between them. CDR3 nucleotide sequence: TGTGCCAGCAGCCAAGTCTCCGCAGATACGCAGTATTTT. It codes for CASSQVSADTQYF.

J is TRBJ1-5 and V is TRBV28; possible D gene TRBD1, 5 bases. V was shortened by 6 bases and J by 1 base, with 16 bases between the two germline ends. The CDR3 loop spans 16 amino acids. Germline V gene sequence: CDR1 MDHEN, CDR2 SYDVKM. The CDR3 nucleotides read TGTGCCAGCAGCCCTCGGGGGAGGCCGAGCAATCAGCCCCAGCATTTT. Amino acid sequence: CASSPRGRPSNQPQHF.

The CDR3 DNA follows: TGCGCCAGCAGAAGCGGGACCAACCAAGAGACCCAGTACTTC. Translated: CASRSGTNQETQYF. This chain joins TRBV5-1 and TRBJ2-5, with TRBD2 identical over 7 bases. Germline-derived CDR1 and CDR2 are SGHRS and YFSETQ. V lost 5 bases, J lost 0 bases, and 4 bases stayed unmatched. The CDR3 has 14 residues.

The CDR3 region is CASSLGQGHTEAFF. As DNA, the CDR3 is TGCGCCAGCAGCTTGGGCCAGGGGCACACTGAAGCTTTCTTT. V is TRBV5-1 and J is TRBJ1-1; the D gene is possibly TRBD1 (6 bases). This CDR3 is built from 14 residues. Between the trimmed V and J ends, which lost 0 bases and 3 bases, there was a span of 9 bases. Germline CDR1 is SGHRS and CDR2 is YFSETQ.

The V call is TRBV28, the J call TRBJ2-1, with TRBD1 matching 9 bases. CDR1 and CDR2 from the germline V gene are MDHEN and SYDVKM. Trimming at V came to 6 bases and at J to 8 bases, leaving 2 bases not matched to a gene. The CDR3 is made up of 12 amino acids. This CDR3 is CASRGTGYEQFF. The CDR3 nucleotides read TGTGCCAGCAGGGGGACAGGGTATGAGCAGTTCTTC.

The gene calls are TRBV7-2 and TRBJ1-2; D remains ambiguous. The V gene's germline CDR1 is SGHTA and CDR2 FQGNSA. V shed 11 bases and J shed 8 bases, with 18 bases lying between them. This CDR3 has 12 amino acids. CDR3 sequence: CAWETVGKGYTF. The CDR3 DNA reads as TGTGCCTGGGAGACGGTTGGGAAGGGCTACACCTTC.

This chain links TRBV24-1 with TRBJ1-5; tentative D call: TRBD1 (5 bases). The CDR3 is made up of 16 amino acids. CDR1 is KGHDR and CDR2 is SFDVKD in the germline V gene. Trimming took 6 bases from V and 5 from J, leaving 19 bases between them. The CDR3: CATSSRRVSGHQPQHF. The DNA for the CDR3 is TGTGCCACCAGTTCCCGCAGGGTCTCCGGGCATCAGCCCCAGCATTTT.

The rearrangement links TRBV19 to TRBJ2-2, with 8 nucleotides matching TRBD2. V gave up 7 bases and J gave up 7 bases; unmatched junction bases: 11. The germline CDR1 and CDR2 sequences are LNHDA and SQIVND (reference sequence). This CDR3 has 15 amino acids. The CDR3 DNA follows: TGTGCCAGTAAATCTGAGCGGGAGTTTGGCGGGGAGCTGTTTTTT. This translates into CASKSEREFGGELFF.

The rearrangement joins TRBV27 to TRBJ1-3; D gene uncertain. Per germline, CDR1 MNHEY and CDR2 SMNVEV (reference sequence). CDR3 size: 13 residues. Trimming removed 6 bases from V and 0 bases from J, with 6 bases in between. DNA of the CDR3: TGTGCCAGCAGCCTAGCCTCTGGAAACACCATATATTTT. It encodes CASSLASGNTIYF.

This clone was seen once. The chain combines TRBV5-4 with TRBJ2-5, with TRBD2 matching 7 bases. This CDR3 is built from 15 residues. From germline, CDR1 is SGHNT and CDR2 YYREEE (reference sequence). Trimming cost V 0 bases and J 2 bases; bases outside gene matches: 4. CDR3 loop: CASSLEGTTQETQYF. The CDR3 nucleotides are TGTGCCAGCAGCTTGGAAGGGACTACACAAGAGACCCAGTACTTC.

The chain combines TRBV5-5 with TRBJ2-7, with D unclear. The CDR3 has 13 amino acids. CDR1 is SGHKS and CDR2 is YYEKEE in the germline V gene (reference sequence). Trimming removed 7 bases from V and 0 bases from J, with 11 bases in between. CDR3 in amino acids: CASCPASSYEQYF. The CDR3 DNA reads as TGTGCCAGCTGTCCAGCGAGCTCCTACGAGCAGTACTTC.

The genes are TRBV7-2 and TRBJ2-2; 12 bases are a match to TRBD2. CDR3 length equals 18 residues. Germline trimming cut 2 bases from V and 4 bases from J; bases unmatched to any gene: 8. Per the germline V gene, CDR1 is SGHTA and CDR2 is FQGNSA. In DNA, the CDR3 is TGTGCCAGCAGCTTAAGAGGGACTAGCGGGTCAGTCACCGGGGAGCTGTTTTTT. This encodes CASSLRGTSGSVTGELFF. Full variable domain (missing parts from reference TRBV7-2 and TRBJ2-2): GAGVSQSPSNKVTEKGKDVELRCDPISGHTALYWYRQSLGQGLEFLIYFQGNSAPDKSGLPSDRFSAERTGGSVSTLTIQRTQQEDSAVYLCASSLRGTSGSVTGELFFGEGSRLTVL.

This clone was detected only a few times. The chain joins TRBV3-1 (or the pseudogene TRBV3-2) to TRBJ1-6; 9 nucleotides agree with TRBD1. There are 13 residues in the CDR3. Germline assignment: CDR1 LGHDT and CDR2 YNNKEL (reference sequence). The V and J ends lost 3 bases and 11 bases, in that order; junction bases with no gene match: 2. The CDR3 sequence: CASSHGQGTPLHF. CDR3 in DNA: TGTGCCAGCAGCCACGGACAGGGGACACCCCTCCACTTT.

Only a few counts were recorded for this clone. J is TRBJ1-1 and V is TRBV18, with TRBD1 matching 10 bases. With 6 bases clipped from V and 1 base from J, the junction kept 2 bases outside the gene matches. The V gene's germline CDR1 is KGHSH and CDR2 LQKENI. This CDR3 region has 14 residues. The CDR3 nucleotides read TGTGCCAGCTCTCGACAGGGGGCGAACACTGAAGCTTTCTTT. The encoded protein is CASSRQGANTEAFF.

The chain carries TRBV15 and TRBJ2-5, with 7 bases matching TRBD1. The CDR3 runs 19 residues. The junction had 19 bases not matched to a gene; V was cut back by 1 base and J by 5 bases. CDR1 LNHNV and CDR2 YYDKDF come from the germline V gene (reference sequence). Written as DNA, the CDR3 is TGTGCCACCAGCAGAGCCGAAGGGGCACAGGGGACGGTGAGGGAGACCCAGTACTTC. Translating it yields CATSRAEGAQGTVRETQYF.